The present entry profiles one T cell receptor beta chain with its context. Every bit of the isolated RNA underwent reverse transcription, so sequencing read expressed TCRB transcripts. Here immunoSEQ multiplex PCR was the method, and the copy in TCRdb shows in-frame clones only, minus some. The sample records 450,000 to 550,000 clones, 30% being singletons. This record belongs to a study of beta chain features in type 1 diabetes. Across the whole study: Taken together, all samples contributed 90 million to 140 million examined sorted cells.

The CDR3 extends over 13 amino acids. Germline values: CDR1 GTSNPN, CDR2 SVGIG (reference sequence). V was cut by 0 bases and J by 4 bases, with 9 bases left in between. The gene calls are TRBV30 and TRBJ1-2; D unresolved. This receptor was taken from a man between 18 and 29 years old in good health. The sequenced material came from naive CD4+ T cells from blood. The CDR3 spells CAWSVSESYGYTF. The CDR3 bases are TGTGCCTGGAGTGTGTCAGAGAGCTATGGCTACACCTTC.